These 32 T cell receptor beta chains were all obtained from the same sample, sequenced in a study of blood T cell repertoires in COVID-19. Repertoires were generated with immunoSEQ multiplex PCR, while TCRdb's copy carries only in-frame clones and drops some. The table includes tens of thousands of clones, roughly four fifths detected once. Input material: peripheral blood. These receptors all stem from a woman in her fifties or sixties with acute or convalescent COVID-19.

This clone was picked up one time. The chain employs TRBV9 and TRBJ1-1; 7 bases align to TRBD1. Germline lookup yields CDR1 SGDLS and CDR2 YYNGEE. The CDR3 spans 16 residues. Losses at the gene ends were 3 bases for V and 4 bases for J; bases not matched to a gene: 12. CDR3 nucleotides: TGTGCCAGCAGCGCGGGCGGAAGGACAGGATTCACTGAAGCTTTCTTT. Amino acids: CASSAGGRTGFTEAFF.

V and J are TRBV25-1 and TRBJ1-2, with 12 bases fitting TRBD1. V gave up 6 bases and J gave up 5 bases; unmatched junction bases: 13. This CDR3 comprises 17 residues. Germline V gene sequence: CDR1 MGHDK, CDR2 SYGVNS. The CDR3 DNA follows: TGTGCCAGCAGGGAGTCCGGGACAGGGGGCTTCGGATATGGCTACACCTTC. Amino acid sequence: CASRESGTGGFGYGYTF.

The gene calls are TRBV7-2 and TRBJ2-3; D not resolved. V lost 5 bases and J 0 bases, leaving 9 bases between the germline ends. CDR1 is SGHTA and CDR2 is FQGNSA in the germline V gene. This CDR3 has 14 amino acids. CDR3 protein: CASSAGSSTDTQYF. The CDR3 region has the DNA TGTGCCAGCAGCGCCGGGTCTAGCACAGATACGCAGTATTTT.

A single count supports this clone. V usage is TRBV18 and J usage is TRBJ1-1; no firm D call. From germline, CDR1 is KGHSH and CDR2 LQKENI. V was shortened by 6 bases and J by 4 bases, with 9 bases between the two germline ends. The CDR3 runs to 12 residues. CDR3 sequence: CASSARGTEAFF. In nucleotides, the CDR3 is TGTGCCAGCTCGGCTAGAGGCACTGAAGCTTTCTTT.

This chain joins TRBV7-9 and TRBJ1-3; D is ambiguous. CDR3 length: 13 amino acids. The germline CDR1 and CDR2 sequences are SEHNR and FQNEAQ (reference sequence). The V and J ends lost 8 bases and 0 bases respectively, with 8 bases between them. CDR3 in DNA: TGTGCCAGCCAACAGTCCTCTGGAAACACCATATATTTT. It encodes CASQQSSGNTIYF.

This clone was seen a handful of times. This chain joins TRBV6-1 and TRBJ1-5, with D maybe TRBD1 (6 bases). The CDR3 has 18 residues. V lost 0 bases and J lost 4, with 19 bases in between. The germline CDR1 and CDR2 sequences are MNHNS and SASEGT. The CDR3 nucleotides are TGTGCCAGCAGTGAAGCGCTTCGGGGGGGGCTAGTAAATCAGCCCCAGCATTTT. The encoded protein is CASSEALRGGLVNQPQHF.

A single count supports this clone. The genes are TRBV30 and TRBJ2-7; 7 bases match TRBD2. The CDR3 covers 14 residues. Germline values: CDR1 GTSNPN, CDR2 SVGIG (reference sequence). The trim removed 3 bases at V and 2 bases at J, leaving 7 bases unmatched. The CDR3: CAWSPGGSAYEQYF. In DNA, the CDR3 is TGTGCCTGGAGCCCTGGCGGGAGCGCCTACGAGCAGTACTTC.

The V gene is TRBV6-6, the J gene TRBJ1-5; TRBD1 matches at 12 bases. This CDR3 contains 16 residues. V trimming: 5 bases; J trimming: 7 bases; junction bases outside the gene matches: 9. Germline CDR1 MNHNY, CDR2 SVGAGI (reference sequence). The DNA for the CDR3 is TGTGCCAGCAGTCGCAAGGGGACAGGGGGCGACCAGCCCCAGCATTTT. Protein: CASSRKGTGGDQPQHF.

In its sample, this clone was seen once. The chain couples TRBV14 to TRBJ2-7; D might be TRBD2 (5 bases). CDR1 and CDR2 (germline): SGHDN, FVKESK. The CDR3 extends over 12 amino acids. Trimming removed 2 bases at V and 6 bases at J, with 8 bases between. CDR3 residues: CASSQLRAEQYF. CDR3 coding DNA: TGTGCCAGCAGCCAATTGAGGGCCGAGCAGTACTTC.

The J gene is TRBJ2-2, the V gene TRBV11-3, with D maybe TRBD1 (5 bases). This CDR3 contains 20 residues. The germline V gene has CDR1 SGHNT and CDR2 YENEEA. Trimming took off 5 bases at V and 5 bases at J, with 30 bases between the two ends. CDR3 in DNA: TGTGCCAGCAGCCTTCTTACGTATGACAAATTGGGGCCGTGTACCGGGGAGCTGTTTTTT. It translates to CASSLLTYDKLGPCTGELFF.

The chain uses TRBV18 and TRBJ1-2, with 7 bases identical to TRBD1. The CDR3 covers 15 residues. Trimming cost V 3 bases and J 2 bases; bases outside gene matches: 6. Per germline, CDR1 KGHSH and CDR2 LQKENI. CDR3 region: CASSPPVGQNYGYTF. CDR3 DNA sequence: TGTGCCAGCTCACCCCCTGTGGGACAGAACTATGGCTACACCTTC. The complete variable domain, with remaining parts taken from reference TRBV18 and TRBJ1-2, reads NAGVMQNPRHLVRRRGQEARLRCSPMKGHSHVYWYRQLPEEGLKFMVYLQKENIIDESGMPKERFSAEFPKEGPSILRIQQVVRGDSAAYFCASSPPVGQNYGYTFGSGTRLTVV.

This rearrangement joins TRBV10-2 to TRBJ2-7; 12 bases are shared with TRBD2. The CDR3 covers 18 residues. The V segment lost 4 bases and the J segment 3 bases; nucleotides outside the gene matches: 13. Germline V gives CDR1 WSHSY, CDR2 SAAADI. Here the CDR3 DNA reads TGCGCCAGCAGTGTCAATTTAGTGGCTAGCGGGAGGGTCTACGAGCAGTACTTC. Protein: CASSVNLVASGRVYEQYF.

The rearrangement uses TRBV5-1 and TRBJ1-5, with 12 bases that match TRBD1. J was trimmed by 4 bases and V by 4 bases; bases with no gene match: 9. From germline, CDR1 is SGHRS and CDR2 YFSETQ. This CDR3 is 17 amino acids long. Written as DNA, the CDR3 is TGCGCCAGCAGCATTGGGACAGGGGGCGATTGGAATCAGCCCCAGCATTTT. This translates into CASSIGTGGDWNQPQHF.

The chain has TRBV19 and TRBJ1-2; weak D call: TRBD1 (5 bases). This CDR3 has 12 amino acids. Germline CDR1 is LNHDA and CDR2 is SQIVND (reference sequence). V dropped 10 bases and J dropped 4 bases, with 13 bases sitting between them. The CDR3 sequence: CAIQAGGYGYTF. The CDR3 DNA is TGTGCCATCCAAGCGGGGGGCTATGGCTACACCTTC.

This clone turned up a few times. The chain recombines TRBV25-1 with TRBJ1-6, with 9 bases that match TRBD1. Germline values: CDR1 MGHDK, CDR2 SYGVNS. The CDR3 totals 13 residues. V shed 6 bases and J 10 bases; nucleotides not matched to a gene: 4. CDR3 sequence (DNA): TGTGCCAGCAGGGAACAGGGGGCCTCACCCCTCCACTTT. Translating it yields CASREQGASPLHF.

V gene TRBV7-2 combines with J gene TRBJ1-2, with D possibly being TRBD1 (5 bases). CDR1 SGHTA and CDR2 FQGNSA come from the germline V gene. CDR3 length: 12 residues. Trimming took off 5 bases at V and 4 bases at J, with 8 bases between the two ends. The CDR3 DNA reads TGTGCCAGCAGCCGGGACTTCTATGGCTACACCTTC. Its translation: CASSRDFYGYTF. The full variable domain, with the rest looked up from reference TRBV7-2 and TRBJ1-2, is GAGVSQSPSNKVTEKGKDVELRCDPISGHTALYWYRQSLGQGLEFLIYFQGNSAPDKSGLPSDRFSAERTGGSVSTLTIQRTQQEDSAVYLCASSRDFYGYTFGSGTRLTVV.

V and J are TRBV2 and TRBJ1-5; perhaps TRBD1 as D (6 bases). CDR3 length: 15 residues. Per the germline V gene, CDR1 is SNHLY and CDR2 is FYNNEI. Trimming took off 3 bases at V and 6 bases at J, with 15 bases between the two ends. This chain's CDR3 is CASSDLSGDGQPQHF. CDR3 DNA: TGTGCCAGCAGTGATCTGTCAGGGGATGGTCAGCCCCAGCATTTT.

The chain joins TRBV19 to TRBJ2-3; TRBD1 might be the D (7 bases). There are 14 residues in the CDR3. Trimming removed 5 bases at V and 6 bases at J, with 15 bases between. Germline V gene data show CDR1 as LNHDA and CDR2 as SQIVND (reference sequence). CDR3 DNA sequence: TGTGCCAGTAGTCTGCAGGGGGGATTCGATACGCAGTATTTT. Protein sequence: CASSLQGGFDTQYF.

The chain recombines TRBV5-1 with TRBJ1-4; 10 bases fit TRBD1. J lost 10 bases, V lost 2 bases, and 17 bases had no gene match. The V gene's germline CDR1 is SGHRS and CDR2 YFSETQ. The CDR3 covers 18 residues. The CDR3 DNA follows: TGCGCCAGCAGCTTAACCCGGGACAGGGGAGGGGGATCTGGAAAACTGTTTTTT. Residues: CASSLTRDRGGGSGKLFF.

The V call is TRBV6-5, the J call TRBJ1-1; the D gene is possibly TRBD1 (5 bases). V gave up 2 bases and J gave up 6 bases, with 13 bases separating them. The CDR3 is 14 amino acids. In germline, CDR1 is MNHEY, CDR2 SVGAGI. CDR3 sequence: CASSYTGQGAEAFF. The CDR3 nucleotides read TGTGCCAGCAGTTACACCGGACAAGGCGCTGAAGCTTTCTTT.

V usage is TRBV7-2 and J usage is TRBJ2-3, with D possibly TRBD2 on 7 matching bases. The V end lost 0 bases, the J end lost 0 bases, and 16 bases lay between the germline ends. From germline, CDR1 is SGHTA and CDR2 FQGNSA. This CDR3 spans 18 amino acids. The CDR3: CASSLALGAGASTDTQYF. In nucleotides, the CDR3 is TGTGCCAGCAGCTTAGCGCTTGGGGCGGGGGCCAGCACAGATACGCAGTATTTT.

This clone was recorded once. The chain couples TRBV16 to TRBJ1-1; no reliable D call. Germline values: CDR1 KGHSY, CDR2 FQNENV. There are 12 residues in the CDR3. The V and J ends lost 4 bases and 11 bases respectively, with 14 bases between them. The CDR3 DNA follows: TGTGCCAGCAGCCCCGTGGGAGGCTTGGCTTTCTTT. It yields the protein CASSPVGGLAFF.

The V gene is TRBV7-3, the J gene TRBJ2-2, with a possible D match to TRBD1 (7 bases). V lost 5 bases and J lost 3, with 10 bases in between. The CDR3 has 14 residues. From germline, CDR1 is SGHTA and CDR2 FQGTGA. The CDR3 nucleotides are TGTGCCAGCAGCCAGGGGGGAGACACCGGGGAGCTGTTTTTT. This gives the protein CASSQGGDTGELFF.

The chain carries TRBV12-3 or TRBV12-4 and TRBJ1-1, with D possibly being TRBD1 (6 bases). With 0 bases removed from V and 11 bases from J, the gap between germline ends came to 13 bases. The CDR3 is 13 amino acids. The CDR3 is CASSLANRVWAFF. The CDR3 DNA sequence: TGTGCCAGCAGTTTAGCTAACAGGGTCTGGGCTTTCTTT.

This rearrangement joins TRBV20-1 to TRBJ2-4; tentative D call: TRBD2 (5 bases). The V end lost 6 bases, the J end lost 5 bases, and 8 bases lay between the germline ends. This CDR3 contains 11 residues. Germline values: CDR1 DFQATT, CDR2 SNEGSKA (reference sequence). CDR3 nucleotides: TGCAGTGCCGAGAGGGAAAACATTCAGTACTTC. It yields the protein CSAERENIQYF.

J is TRBJ2-1 and V is TRBV19; D unclear. The CDR3 loop spans 13 amino acids. V lost 3 bases and J 8 bases, leaving 11 bases between the germline ends. Per the germline V gene, CDR1 is LNHDA and CDR2 is SQIVND (reference sequence). The CDR3 spells CASSIPTVDEQFF. The CDR3 bases are TGTGCCAGTAGTATTCCCACAGTTGATGAGCAGTTCTTC.

The rearrangement links TRBV18 to TRBJ2-5; weak D call: TRBD1 (6 bases). The CDR3 runs to 14 residues. V lost 3 bases to trimming and J lost 4 bases, with 12 bases between them. Germline-derived CDR1 and CDR2 are KGHSH and LQKENI. CDR3 in DNA: TGTGCCAGCTCACCCCGAACAGGGAGAGAGACCCAGTACTTC. Amino acids: CASSPRTGRETQYF.

V usage is TRBV3-1 (or the pseudogene TRBV3-2) and J usage is TRBJ1-1, with unresolved D. V lost 4 bases and J lost 4, with 13 bases in between. CDR1 and CDR2 from the germline V gene are LGHDT and YNNKEL (reference sequence). CDR3 length: 14 residues. The CDR3 region has the DNA TGTGCCAGCAGCCCTCCAGGCTTTGCCACTGAAGCTTTCTTT. Its protein product is CASSPPGFATEAFF.

The chain employs TRBV3-1 (or the pseudogene TRBV3-2) and TRBJ1-6; D is ambiguous. This CDR3 is 13 amino acids long. The ends were cut back, 1 base at V and 10 bases at J, with 8 bases in the middle. Germline V CDR1 and CDR2: LGHDT, YNNKEL (reference sequence). CDR3 protein: CASSQGMASPLHF. The CDR3 DNA reads as TGTGCCAGCAGCCAAGGAATGGCCTCACCCCTCCACTTT.

This clone turned up a few times. V gene TRBV5-1 combines with J gene TRBJ2-7, with D possibly being TRBD1 (5 bases). Trimming took off 2 bases at V and 1 base at J, with 10 bases between the two ends. The CDR3 runs to 14 residues. Per germline, CDR1 SGHRS and CDR2 YFSETQ. CDR3 sequence: CASSLGQGSYEQYF. The CDR3 DNA follows: TGCGCCAGCAGCTTAGGGCAGGGATCCTACGAGCAGTACTTC.

V gene TRBV19 combines with J gene TRBJ2-7; perhaps TRBD2 as D (5 bases). The CDR3 totals 16 residues. Trimming cost V 1 base and J 4 bases, with 17 bases left between them. CDR1 is LNHDA, CDR2 SQIVND, per germline (reference sequence). Here the CDR3 reads CASSIAVYREGYEQYF. As DNA, the CDR3 is TGTGCCAGTAGTATAGCGGTCTACCGTGAGGGTTACGAGCAGTACTTC.

This chain joins TRBV5-1 and TRBJ1-1, with TRBD1 matching 8 bases. Germline V gene data show CDR1 as SGHRS and CDR2 as YFSETQ. The CDR3 sequence is 18 residues long. V was pared by 3 bases and J by 1 base, with 14 bases of the junction left unmatched. Here the CDR3 DNA reads TGCGCCAGCAGCTCGGGCTGGACAGGGACTTTGGAGAACACTGAAGCTTTCTTT. It encodes CASSSGWTGTLENTEAFF.